The rows below give T cell receptor beta chains drawn from one sample of a study of blood T cell repertoires in COVID-19. Only in-frame clones appear in the TCRdb table, and some are missing; sequencing was by immunoSEQ multiplex PCR. The data contain hundreds of thousands of clones, 85% to 90% of them singletons. The sample consisted of PBMCs or T cells enriched from blood (not recorded which). These receptor sequences come from a man younger than 35 who had recovered from COVID-19. CDR3s include the opening cysteine and the closing phenylalanine or tryptophan. Fields, in order: D gene, V gene, clone size, J gene, CDR3 protein, CDR3 DNA. D genes are given only for firm matches. Some rows mark clone size as missing; the rest say once, few, many or name a class of expanded clone.

d_call: TRBD2; v_call: TRBV9; clone_size: few; j_call: TRBJ2-7; cdr3_aa: CASSVGLAESYEQYF; cdr3_nt: TGTGCCAGCAGCGTGGGACTAGCGGAGTCCTACGAGCAGTACTTC
d_call: TRBD1; v_call: TRBV7-8; clone_size: .; j_call: TRBJ2-4; cdr3_aa: CASSLARQGNGNIQYF; cdr3_nt: TGTGCCAGCAGCTTAGCGAGACAGGGTAACGGAAACATTCAGTACTTC
d_call: TRBD1; v_call: TRBV19; clone_size: .; j_call: TRBJ2-7; cdr3_aa: CASRRDRGSHEQYF; cdr3_nt: TGTGCCAGTAGACGGGACAGGGGATCCCACGAGCAGTACTTC
d_call: TRBD1; v_call: TRBV5-1; clone_size: .; j_call: TRBJ1-1; cdr3_aa: CASRTGTGEGTEAFF; cdr3_nt: TGCGCCAGCAGAACCGGGACAGGGGAGGGCACTGAAGCTTTCTTT
d_call: .; v_call: TRBV9; clone_size: .; j_call: TRBJ2-1; cdr3_aa: CASSVEVYYPNEQFF; cdr3_nt: TGTGCCAGCAGCGTAGAGGTTTACTACCCCAATGAGCAGTTCTTC
d_call: TRBD2; v_call: TRBV10-3; clone_size: .; j_call: TRBJ2-1; cdr3_aa: CATSDSSGGFINEQFF; cdr3_nt: TGTGCCACCAGCGATAGTAGCGGGGGGTTTATCAATGAGCAGTTCTTC
d_call: .; v_call: TRBV7-9; clone_size: .; j_call: TRBJ2-7; cdr3_aa: CASSPAAVYEQYF; cdr3_nt: TGTGCCAGCAGCCCTGCGGCGGTATACGAGCAGTACTTC
d_call: TRBD1; v_call: TRBV28; clone_size: .; j_call: TRBJ2-1; cdr3_aa: CASSPRQGANEQFF; cdr3_nt: TGTGCCAGCAGTCCTCGACAGGGTGCCAATGAGCAGTTCTTC
d_call: .; v_call: TRBV21-1; clone_size: .; j_call: TRBJ2-2; cdr3_aa: CASSRAGTGELFF; cdr3_nt: TGTGCCAGCAGCCGGGCGGGCACCGGGGAGCTGTTTTTT
d_call: .; v_call: TRBV2; clone_size: .; j_call: TRBJ1-3; cdr3_aa: CASSTSTEPSAYSGNTIYF; cdr3_nt: TGTGCCAGCAGTACATCGACAGAACCATCAGCCTACTCTGGAAACACCATATATTTT
d_call: TRBD2; v_call: TRBV11-2; clone_size: .; j_call: TRBJ2-3; cdr3_aa: CASSEGTSRYTDTQYF; cdr3_nt: TGTGCCAGCAGCGAAGGGACTAGCCGATACACAGATACGCAGTATTTT
d_call: TRBD1; v_call: TRBV4-1; clone_size: .; j_call: TRBJ2-4; cdr3_aa: CASSLPTGADKNIQYF; cdr3_nt: TGCGCCAGCAGCCTCCCGACAGGGGCGGACAAAAACATTCAGTACTTC
d_call: TRBD1; v_call: TRBV2; clone_size: .; j_call: TRBJ1-1; cdr3_aa: CASKTGQGVNTEAFF; cdr3_nt: TGTGCCAGCAAAACCGGACAGGGGGTAAACACTGAAGCTTTCTTT
d_call: .; v_call: TRBV6-5; clone_size: .; j_call: TRBJ1-1; cdr3_aa: CASSRVGGRNTEAFF; cdr3_nt: TGTGCCAGCAGCCGGGTAGGGGGAAGGAACACTGAAGCTTTCTTT
d_call: TRBD1; v_call: TRBV7-3; clone_size: .; j_call: TRBJ2-5; cdr3_aa: CASSLGQGQETQYF; cdr3_nt: TGTGCCAGCAGCTTAGGACAGGGACAAGAGACCCAGTACTTC
d_call: .; v_call: TRBV21-1; clone_size: .; j_call: TRBJ2-1; cdr3_aa: CASSHVPQGSSYNEQFF; cdr3_nt: TGTGCCAGCAGCCACGTGCCACAGGGGAGCTCCTACAATGAGCAGTTCTTC
d_call: .; v_call: TRBV2; clone_size: .; j_call: TRBJ2-7; cdr3_aa: CASSEQVPADEQYF; cdr3_nt: TGTGCCAGCAGTGAACAGGTGCCGGCAGACGAGCAGTACTTC
d_call: TRBD2; v_call: TRBV11-2; clone_size: .; j_call: TRBJ2-4; cdr3_aa: CAGIAGTAKNIQYF; cdr3_nt: TGTGCCGGTATAGCGGGAACAGCCAAAAACATTCAGTACTTC
d_call: TRBD1; v_call: TRBV4-1; clone_size: .; j_call: TRBJ1-5; cdr3_aa: CASSPTRQGGNQPQHF; cdr3_nt: TGCGCCAGCAGCCCTACAAGACAGGGGGGAAATCAGCCCCAGCATTTT
d_call: TRBD1; v_call: TRBV5-4; clone_size: .; j_call: TRBJ2-3; cdr3_aa: CASSPPGQQSTDTQYF; cdr3_nt: TGTGCCAGCAGCCCGCCGGGACAGCAGTCCACAGATACGCAGTATTTT
d_call: TRBD2; v_call: TRBV4-2; clone_size: once; j_call: TRBJ2-7; cdr3_aa: CASSRSGTSGSYEQYF; cdr3_nt: TGTGCCAGCAGCCGATCCGGGACTAGCGGCTCCTACGAGCAGTACTTC
d_call: .; v_call: TRBV19; clone_size: once; j_call: TRBJ1-3; cdr3_aa: CASSTSGNTIYF; cdr3_nt: TGTGCCAGTAGTACCTCCGGAAACACCATATATTTT
d_call: TRBD2; v_call: TRBV28; clone_size: .; j_call: TRBJ2-1; cdr3_aa: CASSFSASGSNEQFF; cdr3_nt: TGTGCCAGCAGTTTCTCGGCTAGCGGGAGTAATGAGCAGTTCTTC
d_call: .; v_call: TRBV11-3; clone_size: .; j_call: TRBJ2-1; cdr3_aa: CASSLATTRRNEQFF; cdr3_nt: TGTGCCAGCAGCTTAGCGACTACCCGAAGGAATGAGCAGTTCTTC
d_call: TRBD2; v_call: TRBV5-1; clone_size: .; j_call: TRBJ2-5; cdr3_aa: CASSPGLAGGYSSPKTQYF; cdr3_nt: TGCGCCAGCAGCCCGGGACTAGCGGGGGGATACTCGAGCCCAAAGACCCAGTACTTC
d_call: TRBD1; v_call: TRBV5-1; clone_size: .; j_call: TRBJ2-1; cdr3_aa: CASSLQGSRNEQFF; cdr3_nt: TGCGCCAGCAGCTTACAGGGGTCACGGAATGAGCAGTTCTTC
d_call: .; v_call: TRBV7-9; clone_size: .; j_call: TRBJ2-1; cdr3_aa: CASSLGRTDPSNEQFF; cdr3_nt: TGTGCCAGCAGCTTAGGCAGGACAGATCCAAGCAATGAGCAGTTCTTC
d_call: TRBD1; v_call: TRBV4-3; clone_size: .; j_call: TRBJ2-5; cdr3_aa: CASSLTTGGGGETQYF; cdr3_nt: TGCGCCAGCAGCCTAACAACAGGGGGAGGCGGGGAGACCCAGTACTTC
d_call: .; v_call: TRBV4-1; clone_size: .; j_call: TRBJ2-3; cdr3_aa: CASSQGRGTDTQYF; cdr3_nt: TGCGCCAGCAGCCAAGGCAGGGGAACAGATACGCAGTATTTT
d_call: .; v_call: TRBV7-3; clone_size: .; j_call: TRBJ2-7; cdr3_aa: CASSFARDTGQMHEQYF; cdr3_nt: TGTGCCAGCAGCTTCGCCCGGGACACCGGACAGATGCACGAGCAGTACTTC
d_call: .; v_call: TRBV7-2; clone_size: .; j_call: TRBJ2-1; cdr3_aa: CASSLEQVAYNEQFF; cdr3_nt: TGTGCCAGCAGCTTAGAACAGGTAGCCTACAATGAGCAGTTCTTC
d_call: TRBD1; v_call: TRBV6-5; clone_size: .; j_call: TRBJ1-1; cdr3_aa: CASSYTGGTEAFF; cdr3_nt: TGTGCCAGCAGTTACACAGGGGGCACTGAAGCTTTCTTT
d_call: .; v_call: TRBV3-1/TRBV3-2; clone_size: .; j_call: TRBJ1-3; cdr3_aa: CASSPTRSGNTIYF; cdr3_nt: TGTGCCAGCAGCCCCACACGCTCTGGAAACACCATATATTTT
d_call: .; v_call: TRBV5-1; clone_size: .; j_call: TRBJ2-5; cdr3_aa: CASSSGSGQQETQYF; cdr3_nt: TGCGCCAGCAGCTCGGGCTCAGGACAGCAAGAGACCCAGTACTTC
d_call: TRBD1; v_call: TRBV28; clone_size: .; j_call: TRBJ1-2; cdr3_aa: CASSFGDRGQVGYTF; cdr3_nt: TGTGCCAGCAGTTTTGGGGACAGGGGCCAAGTCGGCTACACCTTC
d_call: TRBD1; v_call: TRBV10-1; clone_size: .; j_call: TRBJ2-7; cdr3_aa: CASSESLGTGGTYEQYF; cdr3_nt: TGCGCCAGCAGTGAGTCGCTGGGGACAGGGGGTACCTACGAGCAGTACTTC
d_call: .; v_call: TRBV3-1/TRBV3-2; clone_size: few; j_call: TRBJ1-1; cdr3_aa: CASSRRGNTEAFF; cdr3_nt: TGTGCCAGCAGCCGAAGGGGGAACACTGAAGCTTTCTTT
d_call: .; v_call: TRBV21-1; clone_size: .; j_call: TRBJ2-5; cdr3_aa: CASSKVNQIGFGGGQETQYF; cdr3_nt: TGTGCCAGCAGCAAAGTTAATCAAATCGGTTTCGGCGGGGGCCAAGAGACCCAGTACTTC
d_call: TRBD1; v_call: TRBV19; clone_size: .; j_call: TRBJ1-5; cdr3_aa: CASSTGGGGNQPQHF; cdr3_nt: TGTGCCAGCTCGACAGGGGGCGGCGGCAATCAGCCCCAGCATTTT
d_call: .; v_call: TRBV19; clone_size: .; j_call: TRBJ1-2; cdr3_aa: CASSGKGQSGYTF; cdr3_nt: TGTGCCAGTAGCGGAAAGGGACAAAGTGGCTACACCTTC
d_call: TRBD2; v_call: TRBV28; clone_size: .; j_call: TRBJ2-1; cdr3_aa: CASSGLLADSYNEQFF; cdr3_nt: TGTGCCAGCAGTGGACTACTAGCGGACTCTTACAATGAGCAGTTCTTC
d_call: TRBD2; v_call: TRBV5-1; clone_size: once; j_call: TRBJ2-7; cdr3_aa: CASSLGLAGDEQYF; cdr3_nt: TGCGCCAGCAGCCTAGGACTAGCGGGAGACGAGCAGTACTTC
d_call: TRBD1; v_call: TRBV24-1; clone_size: .; j_call: TRBJ2-4; cdr3_aa: CATSDGGTGENIQYF; cdr3_nt: TGTGCCACCAGTGACGGCGGGACAGGGGAAAACATTCAGTACTTC
d_call: .; v_call: TRBV7-9; clone_size: .; j_call: TRBJ2-3; cdr3_aa: CASSLGSTDTQYF; cdr3_nt: TGTGCCAGCAGCCTCGGGTCCACAGATACGCAGTATTTT
d_call: .; v_call: TRBV6-2/TRBV6-3; clone_size: .; j_call: TRBJ1-5; cdr3_aa: CASSHKPGLKSSSNQPQHF; cdr3_nt: TGTGCCAGCAGTCACAAACCGGGACTGAAGTCAAGTAGCAATCAGCCCCAGCATTTT
d_call: TRBD1; v_call: TRBV5-1; clone_size: few; j_call: TRBJ1-2; cdr3_aa: CASSLSSGGQSGYTF; cdr3_nt: TGCGCCAGCAGCTTGAGCTCAGGGGGGCAAAGTGGCTACACCTTC
d_call: TRBD1; v_call: TRBV5-1; clone_size: .; j_call: TRBJ1-1; cdr3_aa: CASSPGQGRGRNTEAFF; cdr3_nt: TGCGCCAGCAGCCCCGGACAGGGTCGAGGAAGGAACACTGAAGCTTTCTTT
d_call: TRBD1; v_call: TRBV7-9; clone_size: once; j_call: TRBJ1-2; cdr3_aa: CASSDQGVGYGYTF; cdr3_nt: TGTGCCAGCAGCGATCAGGGGGTTGGTTATGGCTACACCTTC
d_call: TRBD2; v_call: TRBV11-2; clone_size: .; j_call: TRBJ2-3; cdr3_aa: CASSLRTSGTDTQYF; cdr3_nt: TGTGCCAGCAGCCTCCGGACTAGCGGCACAGATACGCAGTATTTT
d_call: TRBD1; v_call: TRBV7-9; clone_size: .; j_call: TRBJ1-1; cdr3_aa: CASSFEGAGVKAFF; cdr3_nt: TGTGCCAGCAGCTTTGAGGGGGCAGGCGTAAAAGCTTTCTTT